The rows below give T cell receptor beta chains drawn from one sample of a study of shared clonotypes between healthy human individuals. Data came from immunoSEQ multiplex PCR; TCRdb stores just in-frame clones and leaves some out. The sample has roughly 2,000,000 clones; about 95% are singletons. The sample comprised naive CD8+ T cells sorted from blood. The source is a man aged 18 to 29 in good health. The CDR3 runs from the conserved cysteine through the conserved F or W. D genes are given only for firm matches. Part of the rows lack a size; the others show once, few, many or a class for expanded clones.

D	J	size	V	DNA	CDR3
TRBD2	TRBJ2-5	NA	TRBV5-6	TGTGCCAGCAGCTTGGGAGGCGGGACTAGTGGACGGGAGACCCAGTACTTC	CASSLGGGTSGRETQYF
TRBD2	TRBJ2-7	once	TRBV10-2	TGCGCCAGCGGACTAGCGGGAGGCTACGAGCAGTACTTC	CASGLAGGYEQYF
TRBD2	TRBJ2-7	NA	TRBV7-9	TGTGCCAGCAGTCCTCGGATAGCGGGCCACTACGAGCAGTACTTC	CASSPRIAGHYEQYF
NA	TRBJ2-5	NA	TRBV7-9	TGTGCCAGCAGCTTATCCGGGACCTTACAAGAGACCCAGTACTTC	CASSLSGTLQETQYF
NA	TRBJ2-5	NA	TRBV28	TGTGCCAGCAGTTTAGACGGTCAGGGAGAGACCCAGTACTTC	CASSLDGQGETQYF
NA	TRBJ1-1	NA	TRBV7-6	TGTGCCAGCAGCTTGGGGACACTTGGGAACACTGAAGCTTTCTTT	CASSLGTLGNTEAFF
TRBD2	TRBJ2-5	NA	TRBV7-8	TGTGCCAGCAGCTTAGACAGCGGGGGGGTTGAAGAGACCCAGTACTTC	CASSLDSGGVEETQYF
NA	TRBJ2-3	NA	TRBV6-6	TGTGCCAGCACCCGGGGGCGGTGGAGCACAGATACGCAGTATTTT	CASTRGRWSTDTQYF
TRBD2	TRBJ2-5	NA	TRBV5-6	TGTGCCAGCAGCTGGGGACTAGCGGGGAACCAAGAGACCCAGTACTTC	CASSWGLAGNQETQYF
NA	TRBJ2-1	NA	TRBV4-1	TGCGCCAGCAGCCAAGATGCGCAGGGTTACAACAATGAGCAGTTCTTC	CASSQDAQGYNNEQFF
NA	TRBJ2-3	NA	TRBV9	TGTGCCAGCAGCGTAGGATCGGTCTACACAGATACGCAGTATTTT	CASSVGSVYTDTQYF
NA	TRBJ2-2	NA	TRBV4-1	TGCGCCAGCAGCCAAGGTCAAAACACCGGGGAGCTGTTTTTT	CASSQGQNTGELFF
NA	TRBJ2-7	NA	TRBV27	TGTGCCAGCAGTTGGTCAGGAGGCGCGGCGACCTACGAGCAGTACTTC	CASSWSGGAATYEQYF
TRBD1	TRBJ2-1	NA	TRBV27	TGTGCCAGCAGTTTATTAAGTCCACAGGGGGTCTCCTACAATGAGCAGTTCTTC	CASSLLSPQGVSYNEQFF
NA	TRBJ1-1	NA	TRBV7-9	TGTGCCAGCAGCTTATCAGCGACAGCTCAAAACACTGAAGCTTTCTTT	CASSLSATAQNTEAFF
TRBD1	TRBJ2-7	NA	TRBV19	TGTGCCAGTAGTATAGATCTCGAGACAGGGGCCTACGAGCAGTACTTC	CASSIDLETGAYEQYF
NA	TRBJ1-5	NA	TRBV27	TGTGCCAGCAGTTTAGCCCCGTTAGTGCAGCCCCAGCATTTT	CASSLAPLVQPQHF
NA	TRBJ2-1	NA	TRBV9	TGTGCCAGCAGCGTATTGTCCGGAGTTCTTCTTGGCAATGAGCAGTTCTTC	CASSVLSGVLLGNEQFF
NA	TRBJ2-1	NA	TRBV9	TGTGCCAGCAGCGTGAGCAAAGGGCGCACTGAGCAGTTCTTC	CASSVSKGRTEQFF
NA	TRBJ2-7	NA	TRBV27	TGTGCCAGCACTCGAGCTGGGTTCCCCTACGAGCAGTACTTC	CASTRAGFPYEQYF
NA	TRBJ1-3	NA	TRBV6-4	TGTGCCAGCGCAGGTCGGCCAGGGGTTACAAACACCATATATTTT	CASAGRPGVTNTIYF
TRBD1	TRBJ2-7	NA	TRBV5-4	TGTGCCAGCAGTTTTACAGGGGAGTTATTGTACGAGCAGTACTTC	CASSFTGELLYEQYF